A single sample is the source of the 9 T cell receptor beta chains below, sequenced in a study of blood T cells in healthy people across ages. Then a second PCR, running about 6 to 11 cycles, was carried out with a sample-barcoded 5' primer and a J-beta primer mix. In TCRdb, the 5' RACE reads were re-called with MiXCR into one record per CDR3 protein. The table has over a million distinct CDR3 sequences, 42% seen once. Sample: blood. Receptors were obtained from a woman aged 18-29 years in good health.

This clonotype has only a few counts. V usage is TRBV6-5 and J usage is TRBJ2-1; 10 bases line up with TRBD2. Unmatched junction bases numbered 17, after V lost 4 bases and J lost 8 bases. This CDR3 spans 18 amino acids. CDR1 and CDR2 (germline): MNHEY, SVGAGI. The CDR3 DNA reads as TGTGCCAGCAGTTCCGTGAGCCTGGGGACTAGCGCCGGGGATGAGCAGTTCTTC. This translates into CASSSVSLGTSAGDEQFF.

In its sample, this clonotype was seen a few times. CDR3 sequence (DNA): TGTGCCAGCAGCCCACGAACCGGGGGTAGCAGCACTGAAGCTTTCTTT. Its translation: CASSPRTGGSSTEAFF. J is TRBJ1-1 and V is TRBV7-2; D might be TRBD1 (5 bases). V lost 5 bases and J 4 bases, leaving 20 bases between the germline ends. In germline, CDR1 is SGHTA, CDR2 FQGNSA. This CDR3 spans 16 amino acids.

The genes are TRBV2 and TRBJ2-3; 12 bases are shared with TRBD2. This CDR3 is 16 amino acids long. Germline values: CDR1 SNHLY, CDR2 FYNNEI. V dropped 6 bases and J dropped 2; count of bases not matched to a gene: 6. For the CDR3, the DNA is TGTGCCAGCAGCCGACTAGCGGGGGACACCACAGATACGCAGTATTTT. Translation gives CASSRLAGDTTDTQYF.

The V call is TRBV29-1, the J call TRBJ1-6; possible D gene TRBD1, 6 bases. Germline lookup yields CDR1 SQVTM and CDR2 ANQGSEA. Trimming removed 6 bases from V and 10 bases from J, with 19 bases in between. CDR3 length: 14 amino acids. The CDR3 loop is CSVKGAEGGSPLHF. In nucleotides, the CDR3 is TGCAGCGTCAAAGGGGCCGAGGGGGGATCACCCCTCCACTTT.

The DNA for the CDR3 is TGTGCCAGTGATAAGCGGGGGGGAAACACTGAAGCTTTCTTT. The encoded protein is CASDKRGGNTEAFF. The V call is TRBV6-6, the J call TRBJ1-1; D possibly corresponds to TRBD1 (5 bases). The CDR3 consists of 14 residues. The germline V gene has CDR1 MNHNY and CDR2 SVGAGI (reference sequence). Trimming cost V 9 bases and J 2 bases, with 16 bases left between them.

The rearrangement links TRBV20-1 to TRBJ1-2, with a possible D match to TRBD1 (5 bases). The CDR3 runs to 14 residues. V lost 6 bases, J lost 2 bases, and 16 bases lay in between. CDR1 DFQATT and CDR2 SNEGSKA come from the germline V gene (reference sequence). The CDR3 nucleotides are TGCAGTGCGAGGTCGGGGGGGTTAAACTATGGCTACACCTTC. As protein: CSARSGGLNYGYTF.

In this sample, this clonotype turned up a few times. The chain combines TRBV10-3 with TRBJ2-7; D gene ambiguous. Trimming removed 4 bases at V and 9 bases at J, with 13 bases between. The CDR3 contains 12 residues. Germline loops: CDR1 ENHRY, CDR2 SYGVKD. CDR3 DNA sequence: TGTGCCATCAGTGGTGGCGCCCGTTTGCAGTACTTC. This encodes CAISGGARLQYF.

The CDR3 bases are TGTGCCAGCAGAGGGAGTGGCGGGGGGCAATACGAGCAGTACTTC. It is translated as CASRGSGGGQYEQYF. This rearrangement joins TRBV6-5 to TRBJ2-5; 8 bases are a match to TRBD2. The J call may be faulty, since TRBJ2-7 better matches the DNA end. Germline CDR1 MNHEY, CDR2 SVGAGI. This CDR3 contains 15 residues.

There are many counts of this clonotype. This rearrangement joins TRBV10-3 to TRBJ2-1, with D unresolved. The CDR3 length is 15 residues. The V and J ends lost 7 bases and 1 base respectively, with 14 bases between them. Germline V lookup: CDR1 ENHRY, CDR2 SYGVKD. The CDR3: CAIKSEIGSYNEQFF. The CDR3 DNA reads TGTGCCATCAAGTCCGAAATAGGTTCCTACAATGAGCAGTTCTTC.